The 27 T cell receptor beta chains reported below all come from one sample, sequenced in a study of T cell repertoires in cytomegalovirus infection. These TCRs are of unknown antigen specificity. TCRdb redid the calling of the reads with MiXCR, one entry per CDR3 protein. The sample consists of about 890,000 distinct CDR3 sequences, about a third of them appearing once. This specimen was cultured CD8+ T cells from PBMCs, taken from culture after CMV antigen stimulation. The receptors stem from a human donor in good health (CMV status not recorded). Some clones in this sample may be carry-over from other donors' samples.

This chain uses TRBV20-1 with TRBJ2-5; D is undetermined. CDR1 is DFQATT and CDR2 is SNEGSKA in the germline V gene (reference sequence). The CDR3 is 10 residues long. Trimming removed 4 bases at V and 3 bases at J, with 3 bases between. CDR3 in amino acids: CSAIKETQYF. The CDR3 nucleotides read TGCAGTGCTATTAAAGAGACCCAGTACTTC.

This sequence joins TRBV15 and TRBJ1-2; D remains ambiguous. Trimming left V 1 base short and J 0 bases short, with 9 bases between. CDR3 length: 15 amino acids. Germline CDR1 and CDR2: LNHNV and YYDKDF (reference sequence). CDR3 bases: TGTGCCACCAGCAGAGCGGGCAGAACTAACTATGGCTACACCTTC. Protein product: CATSRAGRTNYGYTF. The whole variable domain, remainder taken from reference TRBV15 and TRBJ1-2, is DAMVIQNPRYQVTQFGKPVTLSCSQTLNHNVMYWYQQKSSQAPKLLFHYYDKDFNNEADTPDNFQSRRPNTSFCFLDIRSPGLGDTAMYLCATSRAGRTNYGYTFGSGTRLTVV.

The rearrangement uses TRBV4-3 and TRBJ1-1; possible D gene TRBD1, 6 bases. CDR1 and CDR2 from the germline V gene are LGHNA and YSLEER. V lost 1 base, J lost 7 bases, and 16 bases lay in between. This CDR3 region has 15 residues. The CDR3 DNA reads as TGCGCCAGCAGCCAAGCTCCGTCGGGGGCAAGTGAAGCTTTCTTT. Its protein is CASSQAPSGASEAFF.

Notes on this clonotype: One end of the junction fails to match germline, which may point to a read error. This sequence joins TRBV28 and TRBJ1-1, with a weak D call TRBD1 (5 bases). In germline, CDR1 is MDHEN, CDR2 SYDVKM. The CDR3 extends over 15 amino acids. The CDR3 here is CASSFTHRMNTEAFF. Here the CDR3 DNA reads TGTGCCAGCAGTTTTACCCACAGGATGAACACCGAAGCTTTCTTT.

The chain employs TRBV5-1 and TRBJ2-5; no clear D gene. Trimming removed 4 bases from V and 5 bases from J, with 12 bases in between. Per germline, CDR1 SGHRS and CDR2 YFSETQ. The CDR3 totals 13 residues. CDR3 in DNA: TGCGCCAGCAGCCGCCGGAGTAGCGAGACCCAGTACTTC. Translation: CASSRRSSETQYF.

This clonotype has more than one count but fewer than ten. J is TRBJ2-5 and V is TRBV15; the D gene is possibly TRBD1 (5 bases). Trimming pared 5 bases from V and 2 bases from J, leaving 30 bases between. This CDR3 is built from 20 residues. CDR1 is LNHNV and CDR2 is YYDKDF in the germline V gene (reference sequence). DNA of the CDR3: TGTGCCACCAGCGGCCCTATTCAACCGACAGAACTCCGAAGTCAAGAGACCCAGTACTTC. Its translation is CATSGPIQPTELRSQETQYF.

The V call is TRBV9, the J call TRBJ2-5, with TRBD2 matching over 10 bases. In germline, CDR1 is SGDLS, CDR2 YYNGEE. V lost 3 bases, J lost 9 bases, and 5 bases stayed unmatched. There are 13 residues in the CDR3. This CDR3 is CASSAGTSDSQYF. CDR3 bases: TGTGCCAGCAGCGCTGGGACTAGCGATTCCCAGTACTTC. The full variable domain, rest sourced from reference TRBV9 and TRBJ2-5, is DSGVTQTPKHLITATGQRVTLRCSPRSGDLSVYWYQQSLDQGLQFLIQYYNGEERAKGNILERFSAQQFPDLHSELNLSSLELGDSALYFCASSAGTSDSQYFGPGTRLLVL.

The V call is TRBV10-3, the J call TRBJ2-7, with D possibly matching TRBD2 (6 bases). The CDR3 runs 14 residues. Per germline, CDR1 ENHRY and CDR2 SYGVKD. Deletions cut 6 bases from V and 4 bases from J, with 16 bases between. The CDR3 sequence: CAIRGGEDPYEQYV. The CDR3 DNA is TGTGCCATCAGGGGGGGTGAAGACCCTTACGAGCAGTACGTC.

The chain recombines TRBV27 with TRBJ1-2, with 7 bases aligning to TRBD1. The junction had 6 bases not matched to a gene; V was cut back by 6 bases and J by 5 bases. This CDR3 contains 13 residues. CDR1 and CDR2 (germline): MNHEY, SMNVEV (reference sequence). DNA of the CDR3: TGTGCCAGCAGAACAGGGGAAGGGTATGGCTACACCTTC. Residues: CASRTGEGYGYTF.

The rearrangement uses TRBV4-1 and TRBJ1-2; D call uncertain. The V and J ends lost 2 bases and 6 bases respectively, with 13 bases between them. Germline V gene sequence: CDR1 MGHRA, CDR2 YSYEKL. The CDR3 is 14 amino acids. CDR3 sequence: CASSQPWGTDGYTF. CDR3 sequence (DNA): TGCGCCAGCAGCCAACCTTGGGGAACGGATGGCTACACCTTC.

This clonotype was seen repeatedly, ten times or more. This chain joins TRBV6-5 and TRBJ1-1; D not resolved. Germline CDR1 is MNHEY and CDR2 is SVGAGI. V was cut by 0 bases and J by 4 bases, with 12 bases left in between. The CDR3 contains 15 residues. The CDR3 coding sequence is TGTGCCAGCAGTTACTCGAGGCAGCAAGTCACTGAAGCTTTCTTT. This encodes CASSYSRQQVTEAFF.

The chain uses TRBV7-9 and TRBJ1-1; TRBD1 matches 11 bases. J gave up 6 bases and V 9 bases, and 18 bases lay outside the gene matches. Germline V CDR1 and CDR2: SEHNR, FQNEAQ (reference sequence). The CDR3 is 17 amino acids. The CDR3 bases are TGTGCCAGTTCTACAACCGGGACAGGGGGGTGGGGGCCTGAAGCTTTCTTT. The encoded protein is CASSTTGTGGWGPEAFF.

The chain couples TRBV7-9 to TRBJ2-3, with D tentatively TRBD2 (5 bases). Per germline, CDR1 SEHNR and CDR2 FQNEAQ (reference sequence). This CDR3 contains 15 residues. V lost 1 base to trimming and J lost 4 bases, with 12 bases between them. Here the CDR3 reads CASSLDYSRADTQYF. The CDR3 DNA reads TGTGCCAGCAGCTTAGACTATTCGCGGGCAGATACGCAGTATTTT.

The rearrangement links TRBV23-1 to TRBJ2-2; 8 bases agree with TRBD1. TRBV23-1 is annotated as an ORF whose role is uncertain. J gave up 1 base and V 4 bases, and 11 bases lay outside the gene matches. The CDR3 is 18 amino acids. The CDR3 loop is CASSRIRRGQENTGELFF. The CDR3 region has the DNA TGCGCCAGCAGTCGGATACGGCGGGGACAGGAGAACACCGGGGAGCTGTTTTTT.

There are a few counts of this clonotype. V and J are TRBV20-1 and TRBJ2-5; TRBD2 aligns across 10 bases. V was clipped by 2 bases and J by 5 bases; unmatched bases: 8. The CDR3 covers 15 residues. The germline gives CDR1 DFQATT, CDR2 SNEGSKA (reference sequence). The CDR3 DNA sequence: TGCAGTGCTAGACCTAGCGGGGGACCTCTGGAGACCCAGTACTTC. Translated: CSARPSGGPLETQYF.

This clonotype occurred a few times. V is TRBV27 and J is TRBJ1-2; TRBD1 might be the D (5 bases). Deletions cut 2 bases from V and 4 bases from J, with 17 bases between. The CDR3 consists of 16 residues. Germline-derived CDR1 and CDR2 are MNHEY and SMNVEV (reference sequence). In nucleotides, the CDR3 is TGTGCCAGCAGTTTAATCGGAGGGGCAGCGGCCTATGGCTACACCTTC. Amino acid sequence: CASSLIGGAAAYGYTF.

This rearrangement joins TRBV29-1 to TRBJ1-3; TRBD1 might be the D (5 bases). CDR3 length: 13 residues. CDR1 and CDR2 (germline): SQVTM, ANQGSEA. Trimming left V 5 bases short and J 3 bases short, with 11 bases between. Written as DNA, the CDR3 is TGCAGCGTTTTTCGGGGGGATGGAAACACCATATATTTT. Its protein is CSVFRGDGNTIYF.

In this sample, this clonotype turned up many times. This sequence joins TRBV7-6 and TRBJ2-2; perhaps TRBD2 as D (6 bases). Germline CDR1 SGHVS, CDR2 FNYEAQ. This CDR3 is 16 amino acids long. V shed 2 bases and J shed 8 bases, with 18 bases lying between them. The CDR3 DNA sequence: TGTGCCAGCAGCTTAAGATGGGAGGCGACGAATGGGGAGCTGTTTTTT. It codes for CASSLRWEATNGELFF.

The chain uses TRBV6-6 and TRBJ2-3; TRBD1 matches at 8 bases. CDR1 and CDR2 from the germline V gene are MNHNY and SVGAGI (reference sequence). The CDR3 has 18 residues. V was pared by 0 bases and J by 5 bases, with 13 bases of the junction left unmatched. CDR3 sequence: CASSYSQIRTGPQDTQYF. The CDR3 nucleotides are TGTGCCAGCAGTTACTCTCAAATCAGGACAGGGCCCCAAGATACGCAGTATTTT.

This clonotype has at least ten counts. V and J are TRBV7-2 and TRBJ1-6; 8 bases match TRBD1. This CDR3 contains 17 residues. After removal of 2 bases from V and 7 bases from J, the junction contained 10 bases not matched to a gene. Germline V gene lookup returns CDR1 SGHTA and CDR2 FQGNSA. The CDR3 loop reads CASSLNWQGAMNSPLHF. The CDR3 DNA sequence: TGTGCCAGCAGCTTAAACTGGCAGGGGGCAATGAATTCACCCCTCCACTTT.

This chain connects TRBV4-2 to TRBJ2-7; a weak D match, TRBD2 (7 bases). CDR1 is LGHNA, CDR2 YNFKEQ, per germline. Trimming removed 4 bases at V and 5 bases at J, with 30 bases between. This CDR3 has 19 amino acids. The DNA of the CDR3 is TGTGCCAGCAGCCCAAATTACGGGGGGCCCGCTAGTTTGCTCCACGAGCAGTACGTC. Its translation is CASSPNYGGPASLLHEQYV.

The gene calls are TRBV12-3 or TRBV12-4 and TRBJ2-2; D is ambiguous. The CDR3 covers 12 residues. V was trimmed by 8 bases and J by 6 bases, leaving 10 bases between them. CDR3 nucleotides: TGTGCCAGCGTTGAGAGGTCCGGGGAGCTGTTTTTT. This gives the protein CASVERSGELFF.

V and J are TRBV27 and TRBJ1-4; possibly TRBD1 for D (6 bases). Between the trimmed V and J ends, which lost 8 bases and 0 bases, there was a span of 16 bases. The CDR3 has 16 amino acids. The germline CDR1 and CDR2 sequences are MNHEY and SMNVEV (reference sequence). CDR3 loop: CASSLQGMATNEKLFF. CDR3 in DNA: TGTGCCAGCTCATTACAGGGAATGGCAACTAATGAAAAACTGTTTTTT.

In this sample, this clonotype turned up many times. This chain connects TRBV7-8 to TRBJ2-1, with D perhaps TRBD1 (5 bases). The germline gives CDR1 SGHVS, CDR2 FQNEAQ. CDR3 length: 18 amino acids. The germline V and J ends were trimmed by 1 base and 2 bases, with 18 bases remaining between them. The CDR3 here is CASSLVSQGRIAYNEQFF. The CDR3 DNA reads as TGTGCCAGCAGCTTAGTATCGCAGGGAAGGATAGCCTACAATGAGCAGTTCTTC.

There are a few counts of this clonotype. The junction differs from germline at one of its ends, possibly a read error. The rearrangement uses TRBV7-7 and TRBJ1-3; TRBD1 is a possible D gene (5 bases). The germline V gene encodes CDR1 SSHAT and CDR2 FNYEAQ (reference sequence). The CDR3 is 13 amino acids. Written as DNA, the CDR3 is TGCCAAGGCCGGGGGATCGCGGGAAACACCATATATTTT. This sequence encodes CQGRGIAGNTIYF.

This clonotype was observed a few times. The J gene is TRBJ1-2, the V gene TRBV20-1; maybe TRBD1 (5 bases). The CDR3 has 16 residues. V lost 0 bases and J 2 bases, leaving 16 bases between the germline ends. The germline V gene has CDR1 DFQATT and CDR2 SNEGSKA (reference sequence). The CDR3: CSARDPQGGPNYGYTF. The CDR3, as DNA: TGCAGTGCTAGAGATCCGCAGGGAGGCCCGAACTATGGCTACACCTTC.

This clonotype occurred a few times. CDR3 region: CASSQEGDRVNSGANVLTF. DNA of the CDR3: TGCGCCAGCAGCCAGGAGGGGGACAGGGTCAACTCTGGGGCCAACGTCCTGACTTTC. V usage is TRBV4-1 and J usage is TRBJ2-6, with 9 bases aligning to TRBD1. CDR1 and CDR2 from the germline V gene are MGHRA and YSYEKL. The CDR3 has 19 residues. The J segment lost 0 bases and the V segment lost 3 bases, leaving 9 bases of the junction unmatched.